This T cell receptor beta chain was recorded in a study of CD8+ T cells in alopecia areata. A word on this clone: The antigen is unknown.

V was pared by 7 bases and J by 5 bases, with 9 bases between. The germline gives CDR1 SNHLY, CDR2 FYNNEI. The CDR3 contains 12 residues. Extracted RNA was reverse transcribed, and the resulting cDNA served as sequencing template. Here immunoSEQ multiplex PCR was the method, and the copy in TCRdb shows in-frame clones only, minus some. The table includes 180,000 or so clones, roughly 60% detected once. Overall study results and limits: The study found higher clonality in lesional than normal scalp, especially in alopecia totalis/universalis.

V usage is TRBV2 and J usage is TRBJ1-5; D gene uncertain. The sequences come from CD4+ T cells sorted from blood, collected at week 0. The clonotype was recovered from a human donor with alopecia areata. This chain's CDR3 is CASTEEDQPQHF. The CDR3 coding sequence is TGTGCCAGCACCGAGGAAGATCAGCCCCAGCATTTT.